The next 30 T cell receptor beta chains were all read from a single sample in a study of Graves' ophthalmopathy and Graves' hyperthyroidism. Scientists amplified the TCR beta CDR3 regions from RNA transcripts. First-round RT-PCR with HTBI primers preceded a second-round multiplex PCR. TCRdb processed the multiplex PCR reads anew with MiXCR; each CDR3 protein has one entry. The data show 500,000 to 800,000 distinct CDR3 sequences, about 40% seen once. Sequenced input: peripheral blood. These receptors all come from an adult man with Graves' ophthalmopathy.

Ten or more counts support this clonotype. The CDR3, as DNA: TGTGCCAGCAGGACGGGGGTCCAAGAGACCCAGTACTTC. Translation gives CASRTGVQETQYF. The chain carries TRBV6-5 and TRBJ2-5; D is perhaps TRBD2 (6 bases). The V end lost 6 bases, the J end lost 1 base, and 9 bases lay between the germline ends. Germline loops: CDR1 MNHEY, CDR2 SVGAGI. CDR3 length equals 13 residues.

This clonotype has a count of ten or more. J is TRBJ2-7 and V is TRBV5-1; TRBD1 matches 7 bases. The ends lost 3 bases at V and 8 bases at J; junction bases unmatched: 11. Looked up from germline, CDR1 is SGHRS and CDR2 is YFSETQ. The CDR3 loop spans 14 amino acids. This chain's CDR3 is CASSSGQERRKQYF. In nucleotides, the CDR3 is TGCGCCAGCAGCTCAGGACAGGAACGAAGAAAGCAGTACTTC. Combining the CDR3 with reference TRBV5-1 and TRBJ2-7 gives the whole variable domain KAGVTQTPRYLIKTRGQQVTLSCSPISGHRSVSWYQQTPGQGLQFLFEYFSETQRNKGNFPGRFSGRQFSNSRSEMNVSTLELGDSALYLCASSSGQERRKQYFGPGTRLTVT.

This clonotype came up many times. The CDR3 loop reads CASSYSGREGQPQHF. CDR3 sequence (DNA): TGTGCCAGCAGTTACTCGGGCAGGGAGGGACAGCCCCAGCATTTT. The rearrangement links TRBV6-5 to TRBJ1-5; weak D call: TRBD1 (5 bases). Per germline, CDR1 MNHEY and CDR2 SVGAGI. The length of the CDR3 is 15 residues. V was pared by 0 bases and J by 7 bases, with 13 bases between.

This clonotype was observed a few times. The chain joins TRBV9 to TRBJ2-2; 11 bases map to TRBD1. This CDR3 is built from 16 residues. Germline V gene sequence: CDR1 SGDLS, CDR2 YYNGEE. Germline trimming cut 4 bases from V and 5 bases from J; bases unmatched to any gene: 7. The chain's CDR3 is CASSPGTGGKTGELFF. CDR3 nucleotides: TGTGCCAGCAGCCCCGGGACAGGGGGTAAGACCGGGGAGCTGTTTTTT.

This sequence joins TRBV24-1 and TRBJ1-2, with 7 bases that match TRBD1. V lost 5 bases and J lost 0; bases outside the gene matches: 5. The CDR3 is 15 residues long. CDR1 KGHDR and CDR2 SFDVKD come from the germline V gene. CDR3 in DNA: TGTGCCACCAGTGCCACGACAGGGCCTAACTATGGCTACACCTTC. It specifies CATSATTGPNYGYTF.

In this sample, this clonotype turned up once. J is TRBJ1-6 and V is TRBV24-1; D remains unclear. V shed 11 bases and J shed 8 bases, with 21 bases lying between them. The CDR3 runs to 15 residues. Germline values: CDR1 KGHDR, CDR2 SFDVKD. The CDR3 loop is CASSQEGSAYSPLHF. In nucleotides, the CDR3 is TGTGCCAGCAGCCAAGAGGGCAGTGCTTATTCACCCCTCCACTTT.

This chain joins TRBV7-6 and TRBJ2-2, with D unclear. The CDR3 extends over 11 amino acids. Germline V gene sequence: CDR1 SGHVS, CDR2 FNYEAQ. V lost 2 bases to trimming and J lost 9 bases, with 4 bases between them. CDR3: CASSLPWELFF. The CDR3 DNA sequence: TGTGCCAGCAGCTTACCTTGGGAGCTGTTTTTT.

CDR3 coding DNA: TGTGCCAGCAGCTTAGCGTCGCGCGCAGATACGCAGTATTTT. Its translation: CASSLASRADTQYF. The rearrangement joins TRBV11-1 to TRBJ2-3; no firm D call. Between the trimmed V and J ends, which lost 0 bases and 4 bases, there was a span of 8 bases. Germline lookup yields CDR1 SGHAT and CDR2 FQDESV (reference sequence). This CDR3 has 14 amino acids.

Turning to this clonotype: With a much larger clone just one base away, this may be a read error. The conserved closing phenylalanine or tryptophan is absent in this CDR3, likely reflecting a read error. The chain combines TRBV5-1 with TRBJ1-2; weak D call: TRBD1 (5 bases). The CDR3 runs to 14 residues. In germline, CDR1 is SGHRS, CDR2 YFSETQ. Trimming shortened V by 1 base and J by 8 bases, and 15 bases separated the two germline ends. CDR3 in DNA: TGCGCCAGCAGCTTGTCGGGGCAGGGTCGAGGCTACACCCTC. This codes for CASSLSGQGRGYTL.

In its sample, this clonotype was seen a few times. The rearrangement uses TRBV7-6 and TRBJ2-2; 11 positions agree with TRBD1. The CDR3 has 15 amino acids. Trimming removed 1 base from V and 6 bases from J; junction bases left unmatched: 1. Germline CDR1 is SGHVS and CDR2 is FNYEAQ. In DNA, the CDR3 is TGTGCCAGCAGCTTAGGGGGACAGGGGGCCGGGGAGCTGTTTTTT. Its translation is CASSLGGQGAGELFF. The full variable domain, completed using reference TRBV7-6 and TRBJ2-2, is GAGVSQSPRYKVTKRGQDVALRCDPISGHVSLYWYRQALGQGPEFLTYFNYEAQQDKSGLPNDRFSAERPEGSISTLTIQRTEQRDSAMYRCASSLGGQGAGELFFGEGSRLTVL.

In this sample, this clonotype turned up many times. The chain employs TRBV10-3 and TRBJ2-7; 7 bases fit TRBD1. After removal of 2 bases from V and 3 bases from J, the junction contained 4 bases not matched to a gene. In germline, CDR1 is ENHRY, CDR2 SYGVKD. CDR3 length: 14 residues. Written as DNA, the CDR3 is TGTGCCATCAGTGAGCAAGGGACAGACTACGAGCAGTACTTC. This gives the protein CAISEQGTDYEQYF.

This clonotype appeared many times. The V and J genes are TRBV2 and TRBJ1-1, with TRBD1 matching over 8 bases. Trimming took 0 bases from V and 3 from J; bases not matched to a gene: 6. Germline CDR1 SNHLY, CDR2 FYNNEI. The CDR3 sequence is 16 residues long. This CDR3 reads CASSEASTGGDTEAFF. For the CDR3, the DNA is TGTGCCAGCAGTGAAGCGTCTACAGGGGGTGACACTGAAGCTTTCTTT.

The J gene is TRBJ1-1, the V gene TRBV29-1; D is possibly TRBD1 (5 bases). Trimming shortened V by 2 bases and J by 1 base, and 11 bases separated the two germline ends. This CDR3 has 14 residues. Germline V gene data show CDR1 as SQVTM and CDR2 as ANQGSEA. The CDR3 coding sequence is TGCAGCGTTGAACAGGGACGGGAGAACACTGAAGCTTTCTTT. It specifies CSVEQGRENTEAFF.

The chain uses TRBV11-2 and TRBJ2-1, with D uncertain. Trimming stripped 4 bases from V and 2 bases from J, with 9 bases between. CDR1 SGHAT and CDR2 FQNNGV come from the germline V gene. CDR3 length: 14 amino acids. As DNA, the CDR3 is TGTGCCAGCAGCTCCAGACGAACCTACAATGAGCAGTTCTTC. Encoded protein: CASSSRRTYNEQFF.

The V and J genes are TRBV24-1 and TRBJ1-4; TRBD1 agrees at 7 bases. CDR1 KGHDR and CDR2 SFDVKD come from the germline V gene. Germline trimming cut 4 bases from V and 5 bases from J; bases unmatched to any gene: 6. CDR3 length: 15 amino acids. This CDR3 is CATSDPPGQNEKLFF. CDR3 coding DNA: TGTGCCACCAGTGACCCCCCGGGACAGAATGAAAAACTGTTTTTT.

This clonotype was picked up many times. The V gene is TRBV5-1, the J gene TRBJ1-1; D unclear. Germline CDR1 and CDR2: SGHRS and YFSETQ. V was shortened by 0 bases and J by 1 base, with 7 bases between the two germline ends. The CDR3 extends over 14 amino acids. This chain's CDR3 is CASSLGPSNTEAFF. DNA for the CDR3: TGCGCCAGCAGCTTGGGACCGTCGAACACTGAAGCTTTCTTT.

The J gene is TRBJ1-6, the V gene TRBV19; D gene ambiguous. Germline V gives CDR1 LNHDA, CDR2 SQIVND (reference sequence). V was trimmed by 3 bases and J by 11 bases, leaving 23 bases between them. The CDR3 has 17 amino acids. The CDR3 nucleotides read TGTGCCAGTAGTATTTCTGGAGGTTTCGGGGTTTCGACACCCCTCCACTTT. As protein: CASSISGGFGVSTPLHF.

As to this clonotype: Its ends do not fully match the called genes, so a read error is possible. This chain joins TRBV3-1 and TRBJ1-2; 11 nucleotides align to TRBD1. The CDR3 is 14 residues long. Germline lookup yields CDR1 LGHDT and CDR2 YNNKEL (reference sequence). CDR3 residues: CASSQGLRDRGFYF. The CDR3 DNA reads TGTGCCAGCAGCCAAGGACTCCGGGACAGGGGGTTTTACTTC. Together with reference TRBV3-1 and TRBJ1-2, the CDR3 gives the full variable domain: DTAVSQTPKYLVTQMGNDKSIKCEQNLGHDTMYWYKQDSKKFLKIMFSYNNKELIINETVPNRFSPKSPDKAHLNLHINSLELGDSAVYFCASSQGLRDRGFYFGSGTRLTVV.

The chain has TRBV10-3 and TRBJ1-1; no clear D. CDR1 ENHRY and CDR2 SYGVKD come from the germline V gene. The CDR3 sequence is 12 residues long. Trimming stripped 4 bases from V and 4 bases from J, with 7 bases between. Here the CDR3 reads CAISGTGTEAFF. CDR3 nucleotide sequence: TGTGCCATCAGTGGGACGGGCACTGAAGCTTTCTTT.

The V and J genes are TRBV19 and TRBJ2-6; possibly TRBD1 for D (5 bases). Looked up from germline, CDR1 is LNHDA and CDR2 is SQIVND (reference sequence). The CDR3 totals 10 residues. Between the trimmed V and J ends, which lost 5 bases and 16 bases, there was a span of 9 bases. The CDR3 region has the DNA TGTGCCAGTAGTCATCCAGGGCTGACTTTC. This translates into CASSHPGLTF.

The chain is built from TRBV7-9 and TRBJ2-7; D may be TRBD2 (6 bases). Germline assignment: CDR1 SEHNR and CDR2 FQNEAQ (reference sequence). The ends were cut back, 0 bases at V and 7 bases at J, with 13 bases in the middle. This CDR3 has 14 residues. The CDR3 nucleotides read TGTGCCAGCAGCTTAGCCTTGGCGGGGATAGAGCAGTACTTC. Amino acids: CASSLALAGIEQYF.

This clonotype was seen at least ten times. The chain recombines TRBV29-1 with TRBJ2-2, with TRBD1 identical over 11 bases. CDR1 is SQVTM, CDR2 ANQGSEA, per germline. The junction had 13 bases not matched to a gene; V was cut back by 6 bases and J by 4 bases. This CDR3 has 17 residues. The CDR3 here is CSVQGSIGTGGTGELFF. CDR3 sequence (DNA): TGCAGCGTCCAAGGTTCTATTGGGACAGGGGGCACCGGGGAGCTGTTTTTT.

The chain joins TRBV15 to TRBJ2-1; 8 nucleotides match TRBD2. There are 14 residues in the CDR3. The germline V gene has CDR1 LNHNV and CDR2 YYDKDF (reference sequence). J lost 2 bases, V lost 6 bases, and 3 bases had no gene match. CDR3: CATRGLEPYNEQFF. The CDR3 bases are TGTGCCACCAGGGGACTAGAGCCCTACAATGAGCAGTTCTTC.

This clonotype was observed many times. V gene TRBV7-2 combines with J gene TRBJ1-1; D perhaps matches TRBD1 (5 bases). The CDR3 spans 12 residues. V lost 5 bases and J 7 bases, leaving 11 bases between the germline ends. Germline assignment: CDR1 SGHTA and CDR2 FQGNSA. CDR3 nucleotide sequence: TGTGCCAGCAGCCCCGGGACGAGTGAAGCTTTCTTT. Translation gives CASSPGTSEAFF.

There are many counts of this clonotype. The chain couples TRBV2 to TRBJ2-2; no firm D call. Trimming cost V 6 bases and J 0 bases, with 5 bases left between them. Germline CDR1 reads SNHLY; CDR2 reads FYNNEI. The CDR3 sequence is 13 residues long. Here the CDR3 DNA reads TGTGCCAGCAGACAGACGAACACCGGGGAGCTGTTTTTT. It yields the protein CASRQTNTGELFF.

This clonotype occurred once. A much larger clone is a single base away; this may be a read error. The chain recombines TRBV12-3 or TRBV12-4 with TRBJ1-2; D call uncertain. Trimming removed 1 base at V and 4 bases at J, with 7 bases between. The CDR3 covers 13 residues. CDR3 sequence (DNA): TGTGCCAGCAGTTTAGTAGTTAGCTATGGCTACACCTTC. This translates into CASSLVVSYGYTF.

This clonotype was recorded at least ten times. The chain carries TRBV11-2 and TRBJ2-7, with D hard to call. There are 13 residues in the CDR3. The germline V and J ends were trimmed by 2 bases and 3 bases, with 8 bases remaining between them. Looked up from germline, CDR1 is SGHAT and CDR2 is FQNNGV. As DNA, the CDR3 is TGTGCCAGCAGCTTATACAGAAACTACGAGCAGTACTTC. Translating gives CASSLYRNYEQYF.

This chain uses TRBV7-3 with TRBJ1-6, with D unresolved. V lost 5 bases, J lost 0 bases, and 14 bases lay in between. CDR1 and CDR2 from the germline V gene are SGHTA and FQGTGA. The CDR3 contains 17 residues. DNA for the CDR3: TGTGCCAGCAGCCTAGCGGCGGGAAGCTCCTATAATTCACCCCTCCACTTT. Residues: CASSLAAGSSYNSPLHF.

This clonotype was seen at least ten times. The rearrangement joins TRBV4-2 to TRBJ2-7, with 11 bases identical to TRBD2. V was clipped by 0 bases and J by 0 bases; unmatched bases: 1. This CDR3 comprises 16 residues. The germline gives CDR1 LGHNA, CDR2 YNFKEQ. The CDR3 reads CASSQDGTSGSYEQYF. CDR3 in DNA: TGTGCCAGCAGCCAAGATGGGACTAGCGGCTCCTACGAGCAGTACTTC.

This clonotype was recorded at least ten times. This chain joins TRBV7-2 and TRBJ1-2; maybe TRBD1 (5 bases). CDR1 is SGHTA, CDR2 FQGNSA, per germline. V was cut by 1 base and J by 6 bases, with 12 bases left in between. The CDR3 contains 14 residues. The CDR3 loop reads CASSLGLAGNGYTF. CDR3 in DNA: TGTGCCAGCAGCTTAGGACTCGCAGGGAATGGCTACACCTTC.